The sequence of this TCR beta chain was determined in a study of blood T cell repertoires in COVID-19. Data came from immunoSEQ multiplex PCR; TCRdb stores just in-frame clones and leaves some out. Among under 75,000 clones listed, 55% to 80% were seen once. Trimming took 3 bases from V and 4 from J, leaving 7 bases between them. Looked up from germline, CDR1 is LNHDA and CDR2 is SQIVND (reference sequence). The CDR3 consists of 13 residues. The chain uses TRBV19 and TRBJ1-5; D uncertain. Sequencing used peripheral blood. The sequence came from a woman in her 70s with COVID-19, enrolled during active disease. In nucleotides, the CDR3 is TGTGCCAGTAGTATTGTGGCTAATCAGCCCCAGCATTTT. It specifies CASSIVANQPQHF.